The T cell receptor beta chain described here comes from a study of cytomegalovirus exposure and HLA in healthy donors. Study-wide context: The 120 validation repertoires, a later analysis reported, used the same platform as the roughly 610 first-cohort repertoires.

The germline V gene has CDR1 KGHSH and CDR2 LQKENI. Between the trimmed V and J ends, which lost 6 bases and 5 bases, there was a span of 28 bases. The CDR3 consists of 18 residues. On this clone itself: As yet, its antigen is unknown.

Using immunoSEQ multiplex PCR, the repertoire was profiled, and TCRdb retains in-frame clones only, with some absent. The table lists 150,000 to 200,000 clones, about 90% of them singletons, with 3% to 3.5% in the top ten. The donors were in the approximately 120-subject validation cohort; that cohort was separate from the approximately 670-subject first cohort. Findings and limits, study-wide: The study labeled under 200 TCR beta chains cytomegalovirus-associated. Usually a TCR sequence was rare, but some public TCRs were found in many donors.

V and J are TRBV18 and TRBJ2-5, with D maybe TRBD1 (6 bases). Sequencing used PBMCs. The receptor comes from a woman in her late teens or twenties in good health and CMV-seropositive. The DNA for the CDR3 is TGTGCCAGCTCCCATAACACAGGGTTTCAACGGAGTTCGGAGACCCAGTACTTC. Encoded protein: CASSHNTGFQRSSETQYF.